The 11 T cell receptor beta chains presented below share a single source sample, sequenced in a study of CD4 T cells in relation to SARS-CoV-2 and coronaviruses. Sequencing used immunoSEQ multiplex PCR; TCRdb keeps in-frame clones, though not all of them. Of approximately 43,000 clones detected, under 90% appear once; the ten largest clones hold less than 1.5%. No antigen has been assigned to these receptors. Sequencing input: naive CD4+ T cells from PBMCs, cultured in vitro. Subset meaning: naive CD4+ T cells isolated by negative enrichment. Receptor source: an adult with COVID-19.

The V gene is TRBV6-2 or TRBV6-3, the J gene TRBJ1-2; D is ambiguous. V lost 2 bases and J lost 4, with 11 bases in between. CDR3 size: 14 residues. Germline assignment: CDR1 MNHEY and CDR2 SVGEGT. The DNA for the CDR3 is TGTGCCAGCAGTTACCCCTCGACTGGCTATGGCTACACCTTC. Translating gives CASSYPSTGYGYTF.

Only one count was recorded for this clone. The chain employs TRBV19 and TRBJ2-5; the match to TRBD2 covers 13 bases. The V segment lost 6 bases and the J segment 9 bases; nucleotides outside the gene matches: 7. Per germline, CDR1 LNHDA and CDR2 SQIVND (reference sequence). The CDR3 totals 14 residues. CDR3 sequence reads: CASRGLAGPSPQYF. In nucleotides, the CDR3 is TGTGCCAGTAGGGGACTAGCGGGACCGTCACCCCAGTACTTC.

The rearrangement links TRBV6-2 or TRBV6-3 to TRBJ2-1, with 9 bases identical to TRBD1. CDR1 and CDR2 (germline): MNHEY, SVGEGT. The CDR3 is 14 amino acids. Trimming cost V 0 bases and J 10 bases; bases outside gene matches: 4. The CDR3 loop is CASSYSGTGREQFF. CDR3 nucleotides: TGTGCCAGCAGTTACTCGGGGACAGGGCGGGAGCAGTTCTTC.

This clone occurred a few times. The V and J genes are TRBV18 and TRBJ2-3, with 9 bases lining up with TRBD1. The CDR3 extends over 16 amino acids. Germline assignment: CDR1 KGHSH and CDR2 LQKENI. V was clipped by 2 bases and J by 6 bases; unmatched bases: 9. This chain's CDR3 is CASSPFRDRVADTQYF. CDR3 bases: TGTGCCAGCTCACCATTTCGGGACAGGGTGGCGGATACGCAGTATTTT.

This chain uses TRBV12-3 or TRBV12-4 with TRBJ2-5; a weak D match, TRBD1 (5 bases). The CDR3 spans 13 residues. V lost 5 bases and J 2 bases, leaving 9 bases between the germline ends. The CDR3 protein is CASSLDSQETQYF. CDR3 bases: TGTGCCAGCAGTCTCGACAGTCAAGAGACCCAGTACTTC.

The chain is built from TRBV5-5 and TRBJ2-7, with 9 bases that match TRBD2. The CDR3 covers 16 residues. Germline V gene data show CDR1 as SGHKS and CDR2 as YYEKEE (reference sequence). V shed 0 bases and J 0 bases; nucleotides not matched to a gene: 4. The CDR3 loop reads CASSLGLAGPSYEQYF. The DNA for the CDR3 is TGTGCCAGCAGCTTGGGCCTAGCGGGACCCTCCTACGAGCAGTACTTC.

This chain connects TRBV27 to TRBJ2-7; tentative D call: TRBD2 (5 bases). This CDR3 has 14 amino acids. V was trimmed by 6 bases and J by 0 bases, leaving 12 bases between them. Germline lookup yields CDR1 MNHEY and CDR2 SMNVEV (reference sequence). The CDR3 DNA is TGTGCCAGCAGCCCGCCGGGGAGCTCCTACGAGCAGTACTTC. Residues: CASSPPGSSYEQYF.

The V and J genes are TRBV14 and TRBJ2-1, with 7 bases identical to TRBD2. This CDR3 region has 16 residues. The germline CDR1 and CDR2 sequences are SGHDN and FVKESK. Germline trimming cut 4 bases from V and 7 bases from J; bases unmatched to any gene: 13. This CDR3 is CASSRRSGLGGNEQFF. CDR3 nucleotide sequence: TGTGCCAGCAGCCGTCGGTCTGGGTTGGGAGGGAATGAGCAGTTCTTC.

This chain links TRBV6-5 with TRBJ2-1; 7 nucleotides match TRBD2. Losses at the gene ends were 6 bases for V and 1 base for J; bases not matched to a gene: 6. Germline V gene data show CDR1 as MNHEY and CDR2 as SVGAGI. The CDR3 length is 15 residues. The CDR3 DNA reads TGTGCCAGCAGGACGGGGGGTACTTCCTACAATGAGCAGTTCTTC. This codes for CASRTGGTSYNEQFF.

V usage is TRBV10-3 and J usage is TRBJ2-1; TRBD2 matches 9 bases. J was trimmed by 4 bases and V by 8 bases; bases with no gene match: 9. Germline V gene sequence: CDR1 ENHRY, CDR2 SYGVKD. The CDR3 consists of 15 residues. The CDR3 loop is CAIGVGLAGYNEQFF. Here the CDR3 DNA reads TGTGCCATCGGAGTCGGGCTAGCGGGGTACAATGAGCAGTTCTTC.

The chain combines TRBV28 with TRBJ1-5; D uncertain. V lost 3 bases and J 9 bases, leaving 15 bases between the germline ends. The germline V gene has CDR1 MDHEN and CDR2 SYDVKM. The length of the CDR3 is 14 residues. CDR3 bases: TGTGCCAGCAGTTTGGGCGGTACCGAGAGGCCCCAGCATTTT. Protein sequence: CASSLGGTERPQHF.